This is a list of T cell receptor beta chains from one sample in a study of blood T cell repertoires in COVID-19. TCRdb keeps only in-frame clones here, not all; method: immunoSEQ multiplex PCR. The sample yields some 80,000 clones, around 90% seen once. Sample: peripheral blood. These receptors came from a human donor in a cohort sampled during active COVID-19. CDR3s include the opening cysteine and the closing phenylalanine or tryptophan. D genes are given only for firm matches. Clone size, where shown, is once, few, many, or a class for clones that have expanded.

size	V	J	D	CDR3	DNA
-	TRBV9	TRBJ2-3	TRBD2	CASSVAGGIGGSRVADTQYF	TGTGCCAGCAGCGTAGCTGGGGGGATTGGCGGGAGTCGAGTGGCAGATACGCAGTATTTT
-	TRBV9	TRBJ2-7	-	CASSVDAQVLPYEQYF	TGTGCCAGCAGCGTAGACGCACAGGTCCTACCCTACGAGCAGTACTTC
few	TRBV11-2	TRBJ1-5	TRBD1	CASSTYRGPTQPQHF	TGTGCCAGCAGCACATACAGGGGGCCCACTCAGCCCCAGCATTTT
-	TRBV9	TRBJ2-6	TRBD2	CASSAGLAGGWANVLTF	TGTGCCAGCAGCGCCGGACTAGCGGGAGGCTGGGCCAACGTCCTGACTTTC
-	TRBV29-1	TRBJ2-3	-	CSVDLRGTDTQYF	TGCAGCGTTGATTTGCGGGGCACAGATACGCAGTATTTT
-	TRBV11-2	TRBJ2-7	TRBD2	CASSLGGSSYEQYF	TGTGCCAGCAGCTTAGGCGGGAGCTCCTACGAGCAGTACTTC
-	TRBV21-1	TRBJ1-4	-	CASSMLEKLFF	TGTGCCAGCAGCATGCTAGAAAAACTGTTTTTT
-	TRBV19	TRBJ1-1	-	CASSIGQPNTEAFF	TGTGCCAGTAGTATTGGACAGCCGAACACTGAAGCTTTCTTT
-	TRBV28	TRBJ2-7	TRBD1	CASTKSPGTGDEQYF	TGTGCCAGCACCAAAAGTCCCGGGACAGGGGACGAGCAGTACTTC
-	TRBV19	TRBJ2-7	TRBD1	CASTRSTGSYEQYF	TGTGCCAGTACCCGCTCGACAGGGTCCTACGAGCAGTACTTC
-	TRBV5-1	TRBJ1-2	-	CASSLGLDTYGYTF	TGCGCCAGCAGCTTGGGTCTGGACACCTATGGCTACACCTTC
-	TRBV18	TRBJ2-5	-	CASSGQGRQETQYF	TGTGCCAGCTCAGGTCAGGGTCGCCAAGAGACCCAGTACTTC
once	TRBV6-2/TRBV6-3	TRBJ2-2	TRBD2	CASTPRPRTRGTGELFF	TGTGCCAGCACCCCCCGGCCCCGGACTAGAGGCACCGGGGAGCTGTTTTTT
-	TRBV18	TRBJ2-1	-	CASSPPQRREQFF	TGTGCCAGCTCACCACCGCAGCGCCGTGAGCAGTTCTTC
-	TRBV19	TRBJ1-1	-	CASMREANTEAFF	TGTGCCAGTATGAGGGAGGCGAACACTGAAGCTTTCTTT
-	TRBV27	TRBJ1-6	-	CASSFKESSYNSPLHF	TGTGCCAGCAGTTTCAAGGAGAGCTCCTATAATTCACCCCTCCACTTT
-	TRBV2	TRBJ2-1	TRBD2	CASSDKRESLGNEQFF	TGTGCCAGCAGCGATAAGCGGGAGTCCTTAGGCAATGAGCAGTTCTTC
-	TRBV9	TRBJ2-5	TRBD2	CASSVEGSGRAETQYF	TGTGCCAGCAGCGTAGAAGGTAGCGGGAGGGCTGAGACCCAGTACTTC
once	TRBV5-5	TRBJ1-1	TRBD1	CASSSGQGYTEAFF	TGTGCCAGCAGCTCTGGACAGGGCTATACTGAAGCTTTCTTT
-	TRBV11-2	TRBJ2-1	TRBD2	CASSPRTSSYNEQFF	TGTGCCAGCAGCCCCCGGACTAGCTCCTACAATGAGCAGTTCTTC
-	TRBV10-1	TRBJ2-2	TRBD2	CASSGSSGGTGELFF	TGCGCCAGCAGTGGTTCTAGCGGGGGCACCGGGGAGCTGTTTTTT
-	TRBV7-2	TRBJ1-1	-	CASSLVETPRSEAFF	TGTGCCAGCAGCTTAGTCGAGACTCCAAGATCTGAAGCTTTCTTT
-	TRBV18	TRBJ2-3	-	CASSPPTHTDTQYF	TGTGCCAGCTCCCCCCCCACACACACAGATACGCAGTATTTT
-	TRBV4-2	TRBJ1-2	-	CASSQGAGPGHTF	TGTGCCAGCAGCCAGGGGGCTGGGCCGGGGCACACCTTC
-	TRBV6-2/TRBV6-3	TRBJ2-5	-	CASSYDSQETQYF	TGTGCCAGCAGTTACGACAGCCAAGAGACCCAGTACTTC
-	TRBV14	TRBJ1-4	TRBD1	CASSLGDSRGKLFF	TGTGCCAGCAGCCTAGGGGACAGTCGGGGAAAACTGTTTTTT
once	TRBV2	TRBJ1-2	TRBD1	CASRPPTGGPYGYTF	TGTGCCAGCAGACCACCGACAGGGGGTCCCTATGGCTACACCTTC
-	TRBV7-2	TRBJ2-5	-	CASSLGLAPGTQYF	TGTGCCAGCAGCTTAGGGTTAGCTCCCGGGACCCAGTACTTC
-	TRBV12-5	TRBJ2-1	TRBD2	CASGPRTGGWNEQFF	TGTGCTAGTGGGCCTAGGACGGGGGGTTGGAATGAGCAGTTCTTC
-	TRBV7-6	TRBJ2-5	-	CASSWFTAGRNQETQYF	TGTGCCAGCAGCTGGTTTACCGCAGGAAGAAACCAAGAGACCCAGTACTTC
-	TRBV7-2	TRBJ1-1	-	CASNGQSNTEAFF	TGTGCCAGCAACGGACAGTCGAACACTGAAGCTTTCTTT
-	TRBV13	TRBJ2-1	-	CASSQNHRSEQFF	TGTGCCAGCAGCCAAAACCACCGAAGCGAGCAGTTCTTC
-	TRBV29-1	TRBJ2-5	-	CSVVTIKQETQYF	TGCAGCGTTGTAACAATAAAACAAGAGACCCAGTACTTC
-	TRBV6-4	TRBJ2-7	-	CASSDGDCSYEQYF	TGTGCCAGCAGTGACGGGGACTGCTCCTACGAGCAGTACTTC
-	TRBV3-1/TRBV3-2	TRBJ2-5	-	CASSPRGGWQETQYF	TGTGCCAGCAGCCCCAGGGGAGGGTGGCAAGAGACCCAGTACTTC
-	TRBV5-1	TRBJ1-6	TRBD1	CASSLDTGGGSPLHF	TGCGCCAGCAGCTTGGACACAGGGGGCGGATCACCCCTCCACTTT
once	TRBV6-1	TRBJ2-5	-	CASSEAVPRGTQYF	TGTGCCAGCAGTGAAGCGGTACCAAGGGGGACCCAGTACTTC
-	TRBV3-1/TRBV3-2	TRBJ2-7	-	CASSPTGTHEQYF	TGTGCCAGCAGCCCGACAGGCACCCACGAGCAGTACTTC
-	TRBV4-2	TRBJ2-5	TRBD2	CASSQTSGSGETQYF	TGTGCCAGCAGCCAGACTAGCGGGAGTGGAGAGACCCAGTACTTC
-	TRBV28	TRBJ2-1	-	CASIGGTPSYNEQFF	TGTGCCAGCATCGGCGGGACTCCTTCCTACAATGAGCAGTTCTTC
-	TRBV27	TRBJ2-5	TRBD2	CASSLSRGAGGTQYF	TGTGCCAGCAGTTTATCCCGTGGGGCGGGGGGGACCCAGTACTTC